Shown below are 14 T cell receptor beta chains from a single sample sequenced in a study of response to subunit inactivated influenza vaccine. TCRdb independently ran MiXCR on the RT-PCR reads; one entry per CDR3 protein. This sample has more than 400,000 distinct CDR3 sequences, with 9.5% to 13% found just once. This specimen was PBMCs from blood, taken about 6 weeks after vaccination. These receptors were obtained from a man aged 45-60 years who received an inactivated influenza vaccine.

At least ten counts were recorded for this clonotype. V and J are TRBV28 and TRBJ2-3, with TRBD2 matching 8 bases. Germline V lookup: CDR1 MDHEN, CDR2 SYDVKM. The CDR3 length is 15 residues. V shed 2 bases and J 6 bases; nucleotides not matched to a gene: 7. The CDR3 DNA reads as TGTGCCAGCAGTTTAACGGGACTAGTAGCGGATACGCAGTATTTT. Its translation is CASSLTGLVADTQYF.

In this sample, this clonotype turned up many times. The J gene is TRBJ2-7, the V gene TRBV29-1; D ambiguous. This CDR3 has 13 residues. Trimming shortened V by 0 bases and J by 5 bases, and 11 bases separated the two germline ends. The germline V gene encodes CDR1 SQVTM and CDR2 ANQGSEA. CDR3 amino acids: CSVEDQGSHEQYF. The CDR3 DNA sequence: TGCAGCGTTGAAGATCAAGGGTCCCACGAGCAGTACTTC.

This clonotype turned up a few times. J is TRBJ2-1 and V is TRBV11-2; D gene unclear. This CDR3 is built from 15 residues. Looked up from germline, CDR1 is SGHAT and CDR2 is FQNNGV. V was clipped by 6 bases and J by 0 bases, with 12 bases between them. CDR3 sequence reads: CASRGIWGSYNEQFF. The CDR3 nucleotides read TGTGCCAGCAGGGGGATTTGGGGCTCCTACAATGAGCAGTTCTTC.

This clonotype was counted only a few times. The chain uses TRBV7-9 and TRBJ2-3; 11 positions match TRBD2. CDR1 and CDR2 from the germline V gene are SEHNR and FQNEAQ (reference sequence). V was pared by 3 bases and J by 4 bases, with 6 bases of the junction left unmatched. This CDR3 region has 16 residues. This chain's CDR3 is CASSLTGTSGSDTQYF. The CDR3 bases are TGTGCCAGCAGCTTGACCGGGACTAGCGGTTCAGATACGCAGTATTTT.

Ten or more counts support this clonotype. The chain employs TRBV7-8 and TRBJ2-1; unclear D gene. This CDR3 contains 15 residues. With 4 bases removed from V and 0 bases from J, the gap between germline ends came to 10 bases. Germline assignment: CDR1 SGHVS and CDR2 FQNEAQ. The CDR3 region is CASSSGRASYNEQFF. The CDR3, as DNA: TGTGCCAGCAGCTCCGGGCGTGCCTCCTACAATGAGCAGTTCTTC.

This chain connects TRBV12-3 or TRBV12-4 to TRBJ1-4; D is uncertain. V gave up 1 base and J gave up 11 bases, with 17 bases separating them. This CDR3 is built from 15 residues. The CDR3 nucleotides read TGTGCCAGCAGTTTAGGTGGCTATAACTCGGTGAAACTGTTTTTT. It encodes CASSLGGYNSVKLFF.

V and J are TRBV28 and TRBJ2-7; 12 nucleotides agree with TRBD1. The CDR3 extends over 15 amino acids. Germline CDR1 MDHEN, CDR2 SYDVKM. Trimming took 4 bases from V and 7 from J; bases not matched to a gene: 8. For the CDR3, the DNA is TGTGCCAGCAGTTCCTCGGGACAGGGGGCGAGTGAGCAGTACTTC. It is translated as CASSSSGQGASEQYF.

This clonotype was picked up a small number of times. This chain joins TRBV5-1 and TRBJ1-1; D is unclear. Germline values: CDR1 SGHRS, CDR2 YFSETQ. V lost 2 bases to trimming and J lost 5 bases, with 16 bases between them. The CDR3 spans 15 residues. CDR3 DNA sequence: TGCGCCAGCAGCTTTGTAAGGGCCGAGGAGACTGAAGCTTTCTTT. Its protein product is CASSFVRAEETEAFF.

This clonotype came up a few times. V is TRBV7-9 and J is TRBJ2-7; possibly TRBD1 for D (6 bases). The CDR3 covers 16 residues. CDR1 and CDR2 from the germline V gene are SEHNR and FQNEAQ (reference sequence). Between the trimmed V and J ends, which lost 5 bases and 1 base, there was a span of 18 bases. In nucleotides, the CDR3 is TGTGCCAGCAGCGCACAACCCAGGGGTAGGTCCTACGAGCAGTACTTC. Its translation is CASSAQPRGRSYEQYF.

This sequence joins TRBV7-9 and TRBJ2-5; D remains unclear. The CDR3 is 15 residues long. Looked up from germline, CDR1 is SEHNR and CDR2 is FQNEAQ (reference sequence). V lost 1 base, J lost 1 base, and 10 bases lay in between. CDR3 coding DNA: TGTGCCAGCAGCTTAGTACCCGCCAGCCAAGAGACCCAGTACTTC. This sequence encodes CASSLVPASQETQYF.

This clonotype has a count of ten or more. V gene TRBV7-9 combines with J gene TRBJ2-5; perhaps D is TRBD1 or TRBD2 (5 bases each). V lost 6 bases to trimming and J lost 5 bases, with 13 bases between them. The CDR3 runs 13 residues. Germline CDR1 is SEHNR and CDR2 is FQNEAQ (reference sequence). CDR3 sequence: CASSFPGRETQYF. The CDR3 region has the DNA TGTGCCAGCAGTTTCCCGGGACGCGAGACCCAGTACTTC.

V is TRBV27 and J is TRBJ2-4; possible D gene TRBD2, 5 bases. The V end lost 0 bases, the J end lost 2 bases, and 17 bases lay between the germline ends. Germline loops: CDR1 MNHEY, CDR2 SMNVEV (reference sequence). CDR3 size: 18 residues. CDR3 DNA sequence: TGTGCCAGCAGTTTATCGTATTGGCGAGGAGGTCCCAAAAACATTCAGTACTTC. As protein: CASSLSYWRGGPKNIQYF.

This clonotype was detected ten times or more. J is TRBJ2-7 and V is TRBV4-3, with D uncertain. The V and J ends lost 0 bases and 0 bases respectively, with 9 bases between them. The CDR3 consists of 15 residues. CDR1 LGHNA and CDR2 YSLEER come from the germline V gene. The CDR3 loop reads CASSQEGDPSYEQYF. The CDR3 nucleotides read TGCGCCAGCAGCCAAGAAGGAGACCCCTCCTACGAGCAGTACTTC.

This clonotype has ten or more counts. The chain couples TRBV20-1 to TRBJ2-5; weak D call: TRBD2 (7 bases). CDR3 length equals 13 residues. In germline, CDR1 is DFQATT, CDR2 SNEGSKA (reference sequence). The V end was cut by 4 bases, the J end by 2 bases, with 11 bases between. CDR3 DNA: TGCAGTGCTACTAGGGGGGGACAAGAGACCCAGTACTTC. It encodes CSATRGGQETQYF.